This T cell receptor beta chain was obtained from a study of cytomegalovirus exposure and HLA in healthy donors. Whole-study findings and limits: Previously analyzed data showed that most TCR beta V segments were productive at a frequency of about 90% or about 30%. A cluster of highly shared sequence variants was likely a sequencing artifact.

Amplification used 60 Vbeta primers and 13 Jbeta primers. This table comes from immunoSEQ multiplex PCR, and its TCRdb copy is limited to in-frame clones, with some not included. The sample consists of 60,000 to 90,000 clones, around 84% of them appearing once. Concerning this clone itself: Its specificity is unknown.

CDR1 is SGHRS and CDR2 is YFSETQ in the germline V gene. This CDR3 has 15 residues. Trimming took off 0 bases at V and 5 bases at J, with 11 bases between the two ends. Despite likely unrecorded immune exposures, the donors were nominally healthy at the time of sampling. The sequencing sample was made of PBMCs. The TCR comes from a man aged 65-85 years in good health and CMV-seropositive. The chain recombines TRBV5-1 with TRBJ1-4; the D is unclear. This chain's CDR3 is CASSLEAVANEKLFF. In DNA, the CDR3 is TGCGCCAGCAGCTTGGAAGCGGTCGCGAATGAAAAACTGTTTTTT. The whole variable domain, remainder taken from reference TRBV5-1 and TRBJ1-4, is KAGVTQTPRYLIKTRGQQVTLSCSPISGHRSVSWYQQTPGQGLQFLFEYFSETQRNKGNFPGRFSGRQFSNSRSEMNVSTLELGDSALYLCASSLEAVANEKLFFGSGTQLSVL.